This T cell receptor (beta chain) was retrieved from a study of blood T cell repertoires in COVID-19. Germline V gives CDR1 MNHEY, CDR2 SVGEGT. There are 14 residues in the CDR3. With V trimmed by 5 bases and J by 5 bases, 7 bases remained unmatched. The protocol was immunoSEQ multiplex PCR, while the TCRdb copy is restricted to in-frame clones and leaves out a portion. The data hold a few hundred thousand clones, with approximately 90% observed a single time. V usage is TRBV6-2 or TRBV6-3 and J usage is TRBJ2-5, with TRBD1 matching over 8 bases. What was sequenced was PBMCs or T cells enriched from blood (not recorded which). The receptor's source is a woman aged 35 to 49 who had recovered from COVID-19. CDR3 sequence reads: CASSLDRDRETQYF. DNA for the CDR3: TGTGCCAGCAGTCTCGACAGGGACAGGGAGACCCAGTACTTC.